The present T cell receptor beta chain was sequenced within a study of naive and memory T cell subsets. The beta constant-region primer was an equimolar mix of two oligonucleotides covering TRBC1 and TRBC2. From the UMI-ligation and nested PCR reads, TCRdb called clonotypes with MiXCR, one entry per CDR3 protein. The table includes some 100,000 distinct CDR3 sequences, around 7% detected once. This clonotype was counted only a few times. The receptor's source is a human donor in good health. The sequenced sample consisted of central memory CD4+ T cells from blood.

The CDR3 reads CASSPRPGTGGNEQFF. The CDR3 coding sequence is TGTGCCAGCAGCCCCCGCCCCGGGACAGGGGGCAATGAGCAGTTCTTC. The V gene is TRBV7-3, the J gene TRBJ2-1; the match to TRBD1 covers 11 bases. CDR3 size: 16 residues. Germline V gene sequence: CDR1 SGHTA, CDR2 FQGTGA. V trimming: 5 bases; J trimming: 6 bases; junction bases outside the gene matches: 9.